This T cell receptor beta chain was identified during a study of T cells after yellow fever vaccination (dated 2019 in TCRdb). Regarding the study in general: The SMART-Seq v4 Ultra Low Input RNA kit was used to prepare libraries from fractions with low cell numbers. Bulk TCR alpha and beta repertoires were sequenced longitudinally to track T-cell clones before and after primary and booster YFV17D yellow fever vaccination. Two healthy male donors, one aged 18 to 30 and one aged 30 to 40 years, were included in the cohort. Blood was collected at multiple timepoints before and after primary and secondary immunization, and bulk PBMC replicates and cell subsets were isolated.

The sample's treatment or condition label is to be understood as: live attenuated yellow fever vaccine strain. Two biological replicates of bulk PBMCs were collected at each blood-draw timepoint. A standard Ficoll-Paque protocol was used to isolate PBMCs from peripheral blood. TriZol was used to extract RNA from bulk PBMCs, from CD4 and CD8 fractions, and from dextramer-positive and dextramer-negative fractions. Remarks on this clonotype: Its antigen has not been determined. Base qualities were left out, and no much larger clone turns up one base away.

CDR1 is given as LGHDT and CDR2 as YNNKEL, both from the germline V gene (reference sequence). V is cut by 4 bases and J by 5 bases, and the space between the germline ends is 11 bases. The CDR3 starts with the cysteine, ends with the phenylalanine, and has 13 residues. The entry retains the CDR3 DNA only, 39 bases that are in frame from base 1. Sequencer: Illumina NovaSeq 6000. TCR cDNA was synthesized by 5'RACE template switching, which introduced a universal primer site and unique molecular identifiers. Priming for cDNA synthesis came from both the TCR alpha and TCR beta constant segments. Libraries were amplified in two PCR steps, with sample barcodes and sequencing adapters added in the second step. Sequencing of the libraries was done on either Illumina HiSeq 2500 (2x100 bp) or NovaSeq (2x150 bp). Regarding the original processing steps: MIGEC handled demultiplexing of reads and collapsing into UMI consensus sequences, while MiXCR performed V(D)J alignment. Vaccine-responding clonotypes were defined with edgeR using replicate PBMC samples, requiring FDR below 0.01 and a log2 fold change above 5 up to day 15. Each bulk clonotype was labeled CD4 or CD8 based on which sequenced repertoire, CD4 or CD8, contained the clonotype at higher abundance. TCRdb reran the public reads through fastp at Q25 and MiXCR, keeping productive beta chains. CDR3 protein sequences are deduplicated, and each keeps its most common genes and DNA. TCRdb, not the authors, supplied the V and J calls. The table for this sample lists roughly 400,000 distinct CDR3 sequences; approximately 18% of them were counted only once. The ten largest clones represent roughly a sixth of the sample.

Summary of the overall study and its limitations: A small fraction of clonotypes showed up in both the CD4 and CD8 compartments, probably as a result of convergent recombination. Most clones expanded after primary vaccination were re-detected after the booster (almost 98% of CD4 and around 86% of CD8), suggesting broad memory maintenance. The secondary T-cell response was found to be weaker but faster than the primary response, with a peak reached on day 5 rather than on day 15. FACS-sorted repertoires could contain abundant contaminating clonotypes from the bulk population, so computational filtering was required. Because the study included only a couple of donors, the extent to which the findings can be generalized is limited.

The source material was PBMCs, sampled before the yellow fever booster vaccination. The chain is encoded by TRBV3-1 joined to TRBJ2-5; no D gene is confidently identified. This clonotype was obtained from a man aged 18 to 35 who received the YFV17D yellow fever vaccine. DNA sequence: TGTGCCAGCAGCCGAGTGCCCCGGGAGACCCAGTACTTC. It specifies CASSRVPRETQYF.